The present TCR beta chain was sequenced within a study of spatial heterogeneity in lung cancer. The germline CDR1 and CDR2 sequences are MRHNA and SNTAGT. The CDR3 totals 13 residues. The J segment lost 7 bases and the V segment lost 3 bases, leaving 5 bases of the junction unmatched. Individually, TCR cDNA molecules were each labelled with a unique molecular identifier. TCRdb analysed the 5' RACE reads with MiXCR anew, one entry per CDR3 protein. The sample lists tens of thousands of distinct CDR3 sequences; approximately 6% were seen once. This clonotype was picked up many times. Indicated time point: sample taken at primary tumor resection. The cohort: some 73 early-stage, untreated non-small cell lung cancer patients. In each case, whole RNA from tumor, nontumor lung or frozen PBMC was sequenced unsorted.

Sample: PBMCs, taken at surgery. The receptor's source is a female donor with early-stage non-small cell lung cancer. The chain combines TRBV6-4 with TRBJ1-2; 7 bases map to TRBD1. DNA of the CDR3: TGTGCCAGCAGTGAAAGACAGGGTTCTGGCTACACCTTC. This encodes CASSERQGSGYTF.